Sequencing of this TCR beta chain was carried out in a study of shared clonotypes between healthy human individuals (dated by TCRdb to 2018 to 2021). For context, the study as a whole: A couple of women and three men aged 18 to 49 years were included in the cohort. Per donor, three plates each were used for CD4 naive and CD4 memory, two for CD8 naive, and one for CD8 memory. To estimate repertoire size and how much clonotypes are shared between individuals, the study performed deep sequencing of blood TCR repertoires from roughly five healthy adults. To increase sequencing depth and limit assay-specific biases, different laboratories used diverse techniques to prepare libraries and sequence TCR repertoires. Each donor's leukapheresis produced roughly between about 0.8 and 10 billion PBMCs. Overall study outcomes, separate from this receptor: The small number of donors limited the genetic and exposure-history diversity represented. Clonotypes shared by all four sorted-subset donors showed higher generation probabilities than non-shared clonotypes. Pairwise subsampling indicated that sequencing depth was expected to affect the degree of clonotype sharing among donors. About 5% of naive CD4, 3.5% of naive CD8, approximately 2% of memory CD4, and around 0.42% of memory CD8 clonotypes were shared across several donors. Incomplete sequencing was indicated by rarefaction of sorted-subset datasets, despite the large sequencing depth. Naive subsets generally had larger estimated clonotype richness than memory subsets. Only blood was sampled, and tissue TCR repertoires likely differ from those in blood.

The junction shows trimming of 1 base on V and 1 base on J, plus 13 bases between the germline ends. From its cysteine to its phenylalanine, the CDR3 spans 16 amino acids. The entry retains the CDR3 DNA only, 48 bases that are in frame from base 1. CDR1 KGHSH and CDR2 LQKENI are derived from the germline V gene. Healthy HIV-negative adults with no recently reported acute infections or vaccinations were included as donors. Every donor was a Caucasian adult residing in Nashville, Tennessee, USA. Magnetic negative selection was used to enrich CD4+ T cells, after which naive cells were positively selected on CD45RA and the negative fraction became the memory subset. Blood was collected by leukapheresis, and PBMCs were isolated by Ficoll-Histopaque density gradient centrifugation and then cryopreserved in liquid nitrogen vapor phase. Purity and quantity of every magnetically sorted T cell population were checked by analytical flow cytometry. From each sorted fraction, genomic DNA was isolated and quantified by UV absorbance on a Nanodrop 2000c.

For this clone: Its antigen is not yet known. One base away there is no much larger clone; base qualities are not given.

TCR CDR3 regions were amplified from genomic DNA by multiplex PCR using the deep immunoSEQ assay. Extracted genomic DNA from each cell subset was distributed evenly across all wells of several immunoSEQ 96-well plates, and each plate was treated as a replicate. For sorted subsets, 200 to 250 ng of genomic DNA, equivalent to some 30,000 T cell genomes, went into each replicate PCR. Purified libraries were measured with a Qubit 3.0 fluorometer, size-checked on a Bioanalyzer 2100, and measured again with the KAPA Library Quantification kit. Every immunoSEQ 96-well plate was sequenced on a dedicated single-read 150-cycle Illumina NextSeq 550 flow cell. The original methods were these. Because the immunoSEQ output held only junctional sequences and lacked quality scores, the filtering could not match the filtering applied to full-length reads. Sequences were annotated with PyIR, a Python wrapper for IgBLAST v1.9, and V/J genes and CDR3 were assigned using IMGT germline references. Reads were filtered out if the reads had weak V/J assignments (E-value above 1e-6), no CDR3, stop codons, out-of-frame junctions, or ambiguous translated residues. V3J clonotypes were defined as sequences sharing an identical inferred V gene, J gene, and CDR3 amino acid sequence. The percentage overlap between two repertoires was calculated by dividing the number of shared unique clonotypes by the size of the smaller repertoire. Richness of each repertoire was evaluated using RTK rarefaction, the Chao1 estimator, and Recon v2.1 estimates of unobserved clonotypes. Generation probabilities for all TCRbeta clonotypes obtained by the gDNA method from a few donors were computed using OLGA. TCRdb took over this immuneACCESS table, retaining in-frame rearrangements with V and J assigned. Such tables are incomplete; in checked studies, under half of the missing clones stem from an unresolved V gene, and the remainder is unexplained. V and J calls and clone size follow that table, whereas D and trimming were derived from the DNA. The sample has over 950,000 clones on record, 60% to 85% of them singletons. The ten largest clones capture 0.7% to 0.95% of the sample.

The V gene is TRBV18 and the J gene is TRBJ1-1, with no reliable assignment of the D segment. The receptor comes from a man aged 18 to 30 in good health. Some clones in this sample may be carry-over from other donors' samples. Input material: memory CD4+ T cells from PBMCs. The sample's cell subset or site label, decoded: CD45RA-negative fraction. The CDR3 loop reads CASSPRLPGSNTEAFF. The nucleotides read TGTGCCAGCTCACCACGTCTCCCGGGTTCGAACACTGAAGCTTTCTTT. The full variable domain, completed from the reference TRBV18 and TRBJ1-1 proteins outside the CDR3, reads NAGVMQNPRHLVRRRGQEARLRCSPMKGHSHVYWYRQLPEEGLKFMVYLQKENIIDESGMPKERFSAEFPKEGPSILRIQQVVRGDSAAYFCASSPRLPGSNTEAFFGQGTRLTVV.